Shown below are 2 T cell receptor beta chains from a single sample sequenced in a study of shared clonotypes between healthy human individuals. Sequencing was performed with immunoSEQ multiplex PCR; in TCRdb, only in-frame clones are kept and a portion is missing. This sample has over 950,000 clones, with about 72% found just once. The sequenced sample consisted of memory CD4+ T cells from PBMCs. The subset: CD45RA-negative fraction. These receptors came from a man aged 18 to 35 in good health. Some clones in this sample may be carry-over from other donors' samples.

The chain recombines TRBV7-2 with TRBJ1-4; D is undetermined. Germline V gives CDR1 SGHTA, CDR2 FQGNSA. Trimming took off 1 base at V and 3 bases at J, with 15 bases between the two ends. This CDR3 contains 17 residues. CDR3 residues: CASSLVGPAEANEKLFF. CDR3 nucleotides: TGTGCCAGCAGCTTAGTAGGGCCCGCAGAAGCTAATGAAAAACTGTTTTTT.

This chain joins TRBV18 and TRBJ2-7, with D possibly being TRBD1 (5 bases). Per the germline V gene, CDR1 is KGHSH and CDR2 is LQKENI. The CDR3 has 13 amino acids. V was pared by 4 bases and J by 0 bases, with 7 bases between. DNA for the CDR3: TGTGCCAGCTCACGTGACAGCTCCTACGAGCAGTACTTC. Protein: CASSRDSSYEQYF.